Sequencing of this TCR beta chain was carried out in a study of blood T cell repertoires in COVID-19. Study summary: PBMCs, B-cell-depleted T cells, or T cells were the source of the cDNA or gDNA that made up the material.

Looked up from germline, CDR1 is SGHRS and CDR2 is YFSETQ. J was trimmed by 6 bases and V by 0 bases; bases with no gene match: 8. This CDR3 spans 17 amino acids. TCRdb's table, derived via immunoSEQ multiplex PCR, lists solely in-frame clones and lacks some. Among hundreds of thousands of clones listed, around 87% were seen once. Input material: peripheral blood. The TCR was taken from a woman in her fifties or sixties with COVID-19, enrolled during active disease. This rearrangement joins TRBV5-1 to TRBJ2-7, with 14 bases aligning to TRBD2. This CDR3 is CASSLEMTSGRVSEQYF. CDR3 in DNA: TGCGCCAGCAGCTTGGAAATGACTAGCGGGAGGGTGAGCGAGCAGTACTTC.